This T cell receptor beta chain was captured in a study of metastatic and nonmetastatic thyroid tumors. TCRdb re-processed the PCR reads through MiXCR. The sample carries tens of thousands of clones, approximately 20% recorded once. This clone has only one observation. The CDR3 loop spans 14 amino acids. CDR1 is GTSNPN, CDR2 SVGIG, per germline (reference sequence). V shed 1 base and J 2 bases; nucleotides not matched to a gene: 5. Thyroid surgery had not been preceded by any treatment in any patient. The sequenced sample was blood. This chain uses TRBV30 with TRBJ2-7, with 7 positions matching TRBD1. The receptor comes from a male donor with papillary thyroid cancer or a benign thyroid nodule (not recorded which). Some clones in this sample may be carry-over from other donors' samples. CDR3 amino acids: CAWSAGTVPYEQYF. The CDR3 DNA is TGTGCCTGGAGTGCCGGGACAGTTCCCTACGAGCAGTACTTC.